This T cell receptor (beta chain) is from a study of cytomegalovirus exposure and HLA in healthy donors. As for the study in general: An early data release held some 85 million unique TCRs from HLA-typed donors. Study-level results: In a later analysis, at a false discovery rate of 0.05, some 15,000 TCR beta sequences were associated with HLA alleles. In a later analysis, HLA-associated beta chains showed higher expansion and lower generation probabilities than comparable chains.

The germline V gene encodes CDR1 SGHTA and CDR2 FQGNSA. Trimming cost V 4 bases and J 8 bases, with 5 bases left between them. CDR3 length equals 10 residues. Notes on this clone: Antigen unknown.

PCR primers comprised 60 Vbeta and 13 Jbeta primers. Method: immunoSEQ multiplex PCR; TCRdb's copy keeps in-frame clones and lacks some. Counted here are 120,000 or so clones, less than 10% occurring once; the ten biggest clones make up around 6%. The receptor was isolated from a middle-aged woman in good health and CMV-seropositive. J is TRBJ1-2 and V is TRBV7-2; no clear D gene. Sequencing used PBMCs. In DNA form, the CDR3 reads TGTGCCAGCAGCTCGGGGGGCTACACCTTC. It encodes CASSSGGYTF.